This T cell receptor (beta chain) is from a study of read filtering for tumor transcriptome and immune sequencing. Study summary: After DNase treatment, RNA was made into whole-transcriptome libraries. Study observations and caveats: Sorted CD138-negative bone marrow cells were not purified T cells. Dropping single-read clonotypes raised IR-seq and RNA-seq shared-clonotype correlation.

At the time of active disease, bone marrow was collected from every patient. The CDR3 loop spans 15 amino acids. Looked up from germline, CDR1 is MDHEN and CDR2 is SYDVKM. Molecular barcoded adaptors covering alpha/delta and beta/gamma chains were used on about 390 ng RNA. TCRdb reprocessed the reads via MiXCR and lists one record per CDR3 protein. Among more than 20,000 distinct CDR3 sequences listed, about 20% were seen once. About this clonotype: The antigen remains unidentified. The junction departs from the called germline gene at one end, perhaps through a read error.

The gene calls are TRBV28 and TRBJ2-1, with a tentative D call TRBD1 (5 bases). This TCR came from a donor aged 40 or over with multiple myeloma. Material for sequencing was a population of CD138-negative cells sorted from bone marrow. This CDR3 reads CASSLVGRSSNEQFF. The CDR3 coding sequence is TGTGCCAGCAGTTTAGTGGGGCGCTCCTCCAATGAGCAGTTCTTC.